The entry that follows covers one TCR beta chain sequence. Its antigen is undetermined. This specimen belongs to a study of cytomegalovirus exposure and HLA in healthy donors. Points from the study as a whole: A missense DCLRE1C variant was associated with V- and J-gene trimming of TCR beta chains in a later analysis, and an independent cohort replicated the association.

PCR involved 60 Vbeta and 13 Jbeta primers. Here immunoSEQ multiplex PCR was the method, and the copy in TCRdb shows in-frame clones only, minus some. Of some 200,000 clones listed, just over 75% are singletons. Germline V gene sequence: CDR1 WSHSY, CDR2 SAAADI. The ends were cut back, 5 bases at V and 5 bases at J, with 6 bases in the middle. CDR3 size: 11 residues. Healthy bone marrow donors made up the donors. Each donor was nominally healthy when sampled (though unrecorded immune exposures were likely). The sample taken for sequencing was PBMCs. The receptor comes from a woman between 25 and 40 years old in good health and CMV-seropositive. The chain is built from TRBV10-2 and TRBJ1-2, with unresolved D. CDR3 DNA sequence: TGCGCCAGCAGTTCGGGGTATGGCTACACCTTC. Its protein is CASSSGYGYTF.